A selection of T cell receptor beta chains follows, all from one sample in a study of shared clonotypes between healthy human individuals. Produced via immunoSEQ multiplex PCR; TCRdb's table is partial and in-frame only. Among about 2.4 million clones, roughly 93% were seen once, and the ten largest hold 0.36%. Sequencing was done on a sample of naive CD4+ T cells from PBMCs. The receptors were sampled from a man younger than 35 in good health. Some clones in this sample may be carry-over from other donors' samples. Both conserved end residues are trimmed from each CDR3. A D gene is named only where the DNA matches it firmly. Rows give clone size only sometimes, using once, few, many, or a class for an expanded clone.

v_call: TRBV7-2
d_call: TRBD2
clone_size: -
cdr3_aa: ASSLAGGPFEQY

v_call: TRBV28
d_call: TRBD2
clone_size: -
cdr3_aa: ASSLILLAENTGELF

v_call: TRBV7-6
d_call: TRBD2
clone_size: -
cdr3_aa: ASSTSRTSGVLYNEQF

v_call: TRBV5-1
d_call: -
clone_size: -
cdr3_aa: ASSLAGYGNTIY

v_call: TRBV15
d_call: TRBD1
clone_size: -
cdr3_aa: ATGGTGGYEQY

v_call: TRBV19
d_call: -
clone_size: -
cdr3_aa: ASTLKGHRGREQF

v_call: TRBV5-1
d_call: TRBD1
clone_size: few
cdr3_aa: ASSSGQGAVGYT

v_call: TRBV18
d_call: -
clone_size: -
cdr3_aa: ASSPGAGPGTDTQY

v_call: TRBV6-5
d_call: -
clone_size: -
cdr3_aa: ASRARGSGGYT

v_call: TRBV7-9
d_call: -
clone_size: -
cdr3_aa: ASSLPGNEQF

v_call: TRBV9
d_call: TRBD2
clone_size: -
cdr3_aa: ASSVGGRAPQQETQY

v_call: TRBV7-9
d_call: -
clone_size: -
cdr3_aa: ASSFQGWTGTEAF

v_call: TRBV12-5
d_call: TRBD1
clone_size: -
cdr3_aa: ASGLTTQGPEQF

v_call: TRBV6-5
d_call: -
clone_size: -
cdr3_aa: ASSRVGWGTEAF

v_call: TRBV6-1
d_call: -
clone_size: -
cdr3_aa: ASSRPGTGEKLF

v_call: TRBV6-6
d_call: -
clone_size: -
cdr3_aa: ASRQKITENEKLF

v_call: TRBV12-5
d_call: -
clone_size: -
cdr3_aa: ASGLPGNTIY

v_call: TRBV9
d_call: -
clone_size: -
cdr3_aa: ASSVAGGPTGELF

v_call: TRBV2
d_call: -
clone_size: -
cdr3_aa: ASRGQETQY

v_call: TRBV28
d_call: -
clone_size: -
cdr3_aa: ASSLEQVYNEQF

v_call: TRBV28
d_call: TRBD2
clone_size: -
cdr3_aa: ASSLSGRGTDTQY

v_call: TRBV6-5
d_call: -
clone_size: -
cdr3_aa: ASRRVGSSYNEQF

v_call: TRBV15
d_call: -
clone_size: once
cdr3_aa: ATSRDPANEQY

v_call: TRBV18
d_call: TRBD2
clone_size: -
cdr3_aa: ASSLPHSGGGGNEQF

v_call: TRBV7-2
d_call: -
clone_size: -
cdr3_aa: ASSPHGGELF

v_call: TRBV28
d_call: -
clone_size: -
cdr3_aa: ASSQLSPRTAGAREQY

v_call: TRBV30
d_call: TRBD1
clone_size: -
cdr3_aa: AWRAGTGVRQPQH

v_call: TRBV6-6
d_call: -
clone_size: -
cdr3_aa: ASTLEGETEAF

v_call: TRBV2
d_call: -
clone_size: once
cdr3_aa: ASYPDGVGSYGYT

v_call: TRBV4-2
d_call: TRBD2
clone_size: -
cdr3_aa: ASSPLAGGANEQF

v_call: TRBV7-9
d_call: -
clone_size: -
cdr3_aa: ASSLIVGSVNYEQY

v_call: TRBV7-9
d_call: TRBD2
clone_size: -
cdr3_aa: ASRPSWREGVREYNEQF

v_call: TRBV11-2
d_call: TRBD2
clone_size: -
cdr3_aa: ASRHTRREGRTGELF

v_call: TRBV28
d_call: -
clone_size: -
cdr3_aa: ASRASTDTQY

v_call: TRBV28
d_call: -
clone_size: -
cdr3_aa: ASTPLAGSYEQY

v_call: TRBV4-1
d_call: TRBD1
clone_size: -
cdr3_aa: ASSQPPTGGPSGANVLT

v_call: TRBV30
d_call: TRBD2
clone_size: -
cdr3_aa: AWSVHSGFSYEQY

v_call: TRBV5-1
d_call: -
clone_size: -
cdr3_aa: ASSLAGTRNEKLF

v_call: TRBV11-2
d_call: -
clone_size: once
cdr3_aa: ASSAFGVGNTIY

v_call: TRBV6-1
d_call: -
clone_size: -
cdr3_aa: ASRLIGGGQF

v_call: TRBV18
d_call: -
clone_size: -
cdr3_aa: ASSPTRDQETQY

v_call: TRBV7-2
d_call: TRBD1
clone_size: once
cdr3_aa: ASSFPDRISEAF

v_call: TRBV27
d_call: -
clone_size: -
cdr3_aa: ASSLRSGNTIY

v_call: TRBV19
d_call: TRBD1
clone_size: -
cdr3_aa: ASSIQGAQAGELF

v_call: TRBV5-1
d_call: -
clone_size: -
cdr3_aa: ASSLGQNTDTQY

v_call: TRBV27
d_call: -
clone_size: -
cdr3_aa: ASSRDAAARGQPQH

v_call: TRBV6-6
d_call: -
clone_size: -
cdr3_aa: ASSYTGETQY

v_call: TRBV6-6
d_call: -
clone_size: -
cdr3_aa: ASSYPPTSTDTQY

v_call: TRBV5-5
d_call: TRBD1
clone_size: -
cdr3_aa: ASSPGQGNTGELF

v_call: TRBV5-1
d_call: TRBD1
clone_size: once
cdr3_aa: ASSFRTGDGYT

v_call: TRBV7-2
d_call: -
clone_size: once
cdr3_aa: ASSPSPVGGSYNEQF

v_call: TRBV5-6
d_call: -
clone_size: -
cdr3_aa: ASSSLGLTLSNEQF

v_call: TRBV5-1
d_call: TRBD1
clone_size: -
cdr3_aa: ASSGGQTTNEKLF

v_call: TRBV5-1
d_call: TRBD1
clone_size: -
cdr3_aa: ASSLARTGDYGYT